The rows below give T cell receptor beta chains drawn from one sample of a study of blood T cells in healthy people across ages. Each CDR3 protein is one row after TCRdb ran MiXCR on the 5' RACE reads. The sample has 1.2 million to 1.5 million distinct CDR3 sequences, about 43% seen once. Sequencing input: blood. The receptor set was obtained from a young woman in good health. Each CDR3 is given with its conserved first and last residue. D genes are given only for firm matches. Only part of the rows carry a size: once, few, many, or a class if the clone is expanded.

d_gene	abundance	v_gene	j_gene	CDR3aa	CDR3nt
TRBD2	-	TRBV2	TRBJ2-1	CASSDSAGDSIYEQFF	TGTGCCAGCAGTGATTCAGCGGGAGATTCGATCTATGAGCAGTTCTTC
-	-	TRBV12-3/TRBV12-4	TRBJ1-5	CASSLGADSSNQPQHF	TGTGCCAGCAGTTTGGGGGCAGACAGCAGCAATCAGCCCCAGCATTTT
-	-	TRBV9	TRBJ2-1	CASSVAGVAGDEQFF	TGTGCCAGCAGCGTAGCGGGCGTAGCAGGCGATGAGCAGTTCTTC
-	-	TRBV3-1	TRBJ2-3	CASSDGISTDTQYF	TGTGCCAGCAGCGACGGGATCTCCACAGATACGCAGTATTTT
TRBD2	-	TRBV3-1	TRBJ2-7	CASSPEGGLQAGVSYEQYF	TGTGCCAGCAGCCCAGAGGGGGGCCTACAAGCGGGGGTTTCCTACGAGCAGTACTTC
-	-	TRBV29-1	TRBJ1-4	CSVGTPKEKLFF	TGCAGCGTCGGGACCCCGAAGGAAAAACTGTTTTTT
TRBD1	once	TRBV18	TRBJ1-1	CASSHPTGSPEAFF	TGTGCCAGCTCACATCCGACAGGGAGCCCTGAAGCTTTCTTT
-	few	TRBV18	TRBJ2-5	CASSPGWTLGVETQYF	TGTGCCAGCTCACCGGGTTGGACCTTAGGGGTAGAGACCCAGTACTTC
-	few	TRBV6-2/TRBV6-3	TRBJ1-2	CASSPSEGLYGYTF	TGTGCCAGCAGTCCCTCCGAAGGGTTATATGGCTACACCTTC
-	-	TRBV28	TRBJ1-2	CASSLTGEDYTF	TGTGCCAGCAGTTTGACGGGGGAGGACTACACCTTC
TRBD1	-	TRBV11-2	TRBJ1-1	CASSPRDRGLVNTEAFF	TGTGCCAGCAGCCCGCGGGACAGGGGATTGGTGAACACTGAAGCTTTCTTT
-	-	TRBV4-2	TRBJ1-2	CASTQREGAFNYGYTF	TGTGCCAGCACCCAGAGGGAAGGGGCTTTCAACTATGGCTACACCTTC
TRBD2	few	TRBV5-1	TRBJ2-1	CASSLALAGYPYNEQFF	TGCGCCAGCAGCTTGGCGCTAGCGGGGTACCCCTACAATGAGCAGTTCTTC
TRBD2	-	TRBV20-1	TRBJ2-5	CSAREWGRGQETQYF	TGCAGTGCCCGCGAGTGGGGGAGGGGACAAGAGACCCAGTACTTC
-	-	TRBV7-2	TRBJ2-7	CASRVDSFKEQYF	TGTGCCAGCAGAGTGGACAGCTTTAAGGAGCAGTACTTC
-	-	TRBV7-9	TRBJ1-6	CASSYPDNNFLNLHF	TGTGCCAGCAGCTACCCGGACAACAATTTTCTCAACCTCCACTTT
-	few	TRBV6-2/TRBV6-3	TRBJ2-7	CASSYGVYEQYF	TGTGCCAGCAGTTACGGTGTCTACGAGCAGTACTTC
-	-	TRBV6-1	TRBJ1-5	CASSELSGLRAAQHF	TGTGCCAGCAGTGAACTTTCCGGGCTTCGTGCAGCCCAGCATTTT
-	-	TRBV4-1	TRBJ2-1	CASSLAEMGGDEQFF	TGCGCCAGCAGCCTAGCTGAGATGGGGGGAGATGAGCAGTTCTTC
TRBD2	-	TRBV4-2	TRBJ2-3	CASSQDDNSGGAVDTQYF	TGTGCCAGCAGCCAAGATGATAATAGCGGGGGGGCCGTAGATACGCAGTATTTT
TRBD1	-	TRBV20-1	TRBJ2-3	CSASATGVTDTQYF	TGCAGTGCTAGCGCGACAGGGGTCACAGATACGCAGTATTTT
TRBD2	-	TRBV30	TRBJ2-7	CAWSVLGREHVEQYF	TGTGCCTGGAGTGTACTTGGGCGGGAGCATGTCGAGCAGTACTTC
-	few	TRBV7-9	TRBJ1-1	CASSSTGTGTEAFF	TGTGCCAGCAGCTCAACAGGGACGGGTACTGAAGCTTTCTTT